A single sample gave rise to the 15 T cell receptor beta chains below, sequenced in a study of blood T cell repertoires in COVID-19. The table came from immunoSEQ multiplex PCR; TCRdb's copy has only in-frame clones and leaves some out. The table lists about 110,000 clones, about nine tenths of them singletons. Sequencing input: peripheral blood. These receptors all come from a middle-aged man with active or convalescent COVID-19.

The J gene is TRBJ2-7, the V gene TRBV28; 9 bases are shared with TRBD2. The CDR3 runs to 15 residues. J was trimmed by 7 bases and V by 6 bases; bases with no gene match: 13. Germline CDR1 reads MDHEN; CDR2 reads SYDVKM. CDR3 residues: CASSSPGLAVREQYF. DNA of the CDR3: TGTGCCAGCAGCTCCCCGGGACTAGCCGTGCGAGAGCAGTACTTC.

J is TRBJ2-7 and V is TRBV15; D is uncertain. This CDR3 spans 15 amino acids. V was clipped by 0 bases and J by 5 bases, with 14 bases between them. Germline lookup yields CDR1 LNHNV and CDR2 YYDKDF (reference sequence). The CDR3 DNA is TGTGCCACCAGCAGAGATTTGTTCTCCAGGAACGAGCAGTACTTC. Its protein product is CATSRDLFSRNEQYF.

This chain uses TRBV28 with TRBJ2-7; the match to TRBD2 covers 9 bases. This CDR3 contains 14 residues. V dropped 3 bases and J dropped 11; count of bases not matched to a gene: 11. Germline lookup yields CDR1 MDHEN and CDR2 SYDVKM. CDR3 in amino acids: CASSFQTGLADKYF. DNA of the CDR3: TGTGCCAGCAGTTTTCAAACGGGACTAGCAGATAAGTACTTC.

The chain combines TRBV28 with TRBJ1-2, with TRBD1 matching over 7 bases. Germline CDR1 reads MDHEN; CDR2 reads SYDVKM. Germline trimming cut 4 bases from V and 4 bases from J; bases unmatched to any gene: 15. This CDR3 is 17 amino acids long. Here the CDR3 reads CASSSAGQSLGGYGYTF. The CDR3 DNA sequence: TGTGCCAGCAGTTCGGCGGGACAGTCCCTCGGTGGCTATGGCTACACCTTC.

This clone came up a few times. This CDR3 is CAIRITSGRTYEQYF. The CDR3, as DNA: TGTGCCATCAGGATTACTAGCGGGCGGACCTACGAGCAGTACTTC. J is TRBJ2-7 and V is TRBV10-3; 9 bases line up with TRBD2. Germline CDR1 ENHRY, CDR2 SYGVKD. The CDR3 sequence is 15 residues long. V gave up 6 bases and J gave up 2 bases; unmatched junction bases: 8.

This chain connects TRBV6-6 to TRBJ1-4; D not resolved. The CDR3 has 14 residues. V lost 4 bases and J 0 bases, leaving 6 bases between the germline ends. Germline values: CDR1 MNHNY, CDR2 SVGAGI (reference sequence). The CDR3 DNA sequence: TGTGCCAGCAGTTTTACTACAACTAATGAAAAACTGTTTTTT. Its translation: CASSFTTTNEKLFF.

The rearrangement uses TRBV6-1 and TRBJ1-3; D uncertain. The CDR3 extends over 15 amino acids. V was shortened by 3 bases and J by 0 bases, with 9 bases between the two germline ends. CDR1 is MNHNS, CDR2 SASEGT, per germline. The CDR3 here is CASSERGSSGNTIYF. In DNA, the CDR3 is TGTGCCAGCAGTGAGCGGGGAAGCTCTGGAAACACCATATATTTT.

The chain uses TRBV7-9 and TRBJ2-3, with D possibly matching TRBD2 (5 bases). The CDR3 extends over 15 amino acids. V shed 2 bases and J shed 2 bases, with 11 bases lying between them. Germline V lookup: CDR1 SEHNR, CDR2 FQNEAQ (reference sequence). In DNA form, the CDR3 reads TGTGCCAGCAGCTTAAATAGCGTCCCCACAGATACGCAGTATTTT. Its protein product is CASSLNSVPTDTQYF.

The chain joins TRBV7-2 to TRBJ2-1; 7 nucleotides agree with TRBD1. Trimming at V came to 5 bases and at J to 7 bases, leaving 14 bases not matched to a gene. The germline V gene encodes CDR1 SGHTA and CDR2 FQGNSA. The CDR3 length is 16 residues. Here the CDR3 reads CASSPDRDNLGNEQFF. The CDR3 nucleotides are TGTGCCAGCAGCCCTGACAGGGACAACCTTGGGAATGAGCAGTTCTTC.

This chain joins TRBV5-8 and TRBJ1-1; TRBD1 matches at 7 bases. CDR3 length equals 15 residues. V shed 4 bases, J shed 10 bases, and the junction held 16 bases outside the gene matches. CDR1 is SGHTS, CDR2 YDEGEE, per germline. Here the CDR3 DNA reads TGTGCCAGCAGCATTCCGGGACAGCTATTATGGGTAGCTTTCTTT. It translates to CASSIPGQLLWVAFF. The complete variable domain, with remaining parts taken from reference TRBV5-8 and TRBJ1-1, reads EAGVTQSPTHLIKTRGQQATLRCSPISGHTSVYWYQQALGLGLQFLLWYDEGEERNRGNFPPRFSGRQFPNYSSELNVNALELEDSALYLCASSIPGQLLWVAFFGQGTRLTVV.

V gene TRBV30 combines with J gene TRBJ2-3; TRBD2 agrees at 8 bases. CDR1 GTSNPN and CDR2 SVGIG come from the germline V gene (reference sequence). The CDR3 length is 14 residues. Trimming at V came to 8 bases and at J to 7 bases, leaving 14 bases not matched to a gene. The CDR3 DNA sequence: TGTGCCGCAGAGGGTGCTAGCGGGCTGAATACGCAGTATTTT. It yields the protein CAAEGASGLNTQYF.

The chain couples TRBV28 to TRBJ2-5, with a tentative D call TRBD1 (5 bases). From germline, CDR1 is MDHEN and CDR2 SYDVKM. CDR3 length: 14 residues. Trimming removed 3 bases at V and 3 bases at J, with 11 bases between. The CDR3 DNA reads as TGTGCCAGCAGTTTTCCGGCCAGGGAAGAGACCCAGTACTTC. Translated, it gives CASSFPAREETQYF.

This chain connects TRBV27 to TRBJ1-5; D is possibly TRBD1 (5 bases). The V gene's germline CDR1 is MNHEY and CDR2 SMNVEV (reference sequence). V was pared by 1 base and J by 5 bases, with 9 bases between. This CDR3 has 14 amino acids. CDR3 protein: CASSLWGGDQPQHF. CDR3 sequence (DNA): TGTGCCAGCAGTTTATGGGGGGGAGATCAGCCCCAGCATTTT.

To note about this clone: In the same sample, other DNA sequences code for this CDR3. The chain carries TRBV10-3 and TRBJ2-1, with TRBD1 matching 10 bases. Trimming cost V 3 bases and J 7 bases; bases outside gene matches: 6. The CDR3 totals 15 residues. Per germline, CDR1 ENHRY and CDR2 SYGVKD. The CDR3 coding sequence is TGTGCCATCAGTGACCGGGACAGGGGTTTGAATGAGCAGTTCTTC. Amino acid sequence: CAISDRDRGLNEQFF.

V gene TRBV18 combines with J gene TRBJ2-5, with 7 positions matching TRBD1. This CDR3 has 14 residues. From germline, CDR1 is KGHSH and CDR2 LQKENI. With V trimmed by 3 bases and J by 5 bases, 6 bases remained unmatched. CDR3 in DNA: TGTGCCAGCTCACCCGACAGGGTGCAGGAGACCCAGTACTTC. Its translation is CASSPDRVQETQYF.